A selection of T cell receptor beta chains follows, all from one sample in a study of technical replicates of blood from a handful of donors. The table came from immunoSEQ multiplex PCR; TCRdb's copy has only in-frame clones and leaves some out. The sample includes around 68,000 clones, 95% to 98% of them seen just once. The sample taken for sequencing was T cells isolated from PBMCs. These receptors were taken from a human donor in good health. CDR3s include the opening cysteine and the closing phenylalanine or tryptophan. A D gene is named only where the DNA matches it firmly. Only some rows state a clone size, as once, few, many or a class for expanded clones.

.,TRBJ2-2,TRBV2,.,CASSEAGIPLYGELFF,TGTGCCAGCAGTGAAGCCGGTATTCCCCTTTACGGGGAGCTGTTTTTT
TRBD1,TRBJ2-7,TRBV6-5,.,CASSYTGTGAYEQYF,TGTGCCAGCAGTTACACCGGGACAGGCGCCTACGAGCAGTACTTC
TRBD1,TRBJ2-5,TRBV5-1,.,CASSYRQGETQYF,TGCGCCAGCAGTTACCGACAGGGGGAGACCCAGTACTTC
.,TRBJ1-5,TRBV27,.,CASSVRDNQPQHF,TGTGCCAGCAGTGTACGGGATAATCAGCCCCAGCATTTT
TRBD1,TRBJ2-6,TRBV13,.,CASRVQGWARGANVLTF,TGTGCCAGCAGGGTACAGGGGTGGGCAAGAGGGGCCAACGTCCTGACTTTC
TRBD2,TRBJ2-3,TRBV5-4,.,CASSLRLAGGVDTQYF,TGTGCCAGCAGCTTGAGGCTAGCGGGAGGGGTGGATACGCAGTATTTT
.,TRBJ2-3,TRBV19,.,CASSIATGSTDTQYF,TGTGCCAGTAGTATCGCGACTGGTAGCACAGATACGCAGTATTTT
.,TRBJ2-2,TRBV19,.,CASSIQGFNGELFF,TGTGCCAGTAGTATACAGGGCTTTAACGGGGAGCTGTTTTTT
.,TRBJ2-5,TRBV10-2,.,CASSDSGLGETQYF,TGCGCCAGCAGTGATTCAGGACTCGGAGAGACCCAGTACTTC
.,TRBJ1-1,TRBV6-5,.,CASSTGKTDTEAFF,TGTGCCAGCAGCACCGGGAAAACGGACACTGAAGCTTTCTTT
.,TRBJ1-2,TRBV6-1,.,CASSESILLYGYTF,TGTGCCAGCAGTGAAAGTATACTCCTTTATGGCTACACCTTC
TRBD2,TRBJ2-5,TRBV10-3,.,CAISETTSGRVPETQYF,TGTGCCATCAGTGAAACTACTAGCGGGAGGGTACCAGAGACCCAGTACTTC
.,TRBJ2-7,TRBV7-6,.,CASSSFGSYEQYF,TGTGCCAGCAGCTCATTTGGCAGCTACGAGCAGTACTTC
TRBD1,TRBJ2-1,TRBV30,few,CAWGRTRQGIYNEQFF,TGTGCCTGGGGGCGAACCCGACAGGGAATTTACAATGAGCAGTTCTTC
.,TRBJ2-7,TRBV9,.,CASSVDGKTYEQYF,TGTGCCAGCAGCGTAGATGGCAAGACCTACGAGCAGTACTTC
.,TRBJ2-3,TRBV5-1,.,CASSLGRIGGPDTQYF,TGCGCCAGCAGCTTGGGCCGAATTGGGGGCCCAGATACGCAGTATTTT
.,TRBJ2-7,TRBV4-2,.,CASSHVTGEQYF,TGTGCCAGCAGCCACGTCACGGGGGAGCAGTACTTC
.,TRBJ2-1,TRBV11-2,.,CASSLVGVVRDEQFF,TGTGCCAGCAGCTTGGTCGGTGTGGTGCGGGATGAGCAGTTCTTC
.,TRBJ2-1,TRBV5-1,.,CASSLSYISVTKQFF,TGCGCCAGCAGCTTGTCTTACATTAGTGTAACTAAGCAGTTCTTC
.,TRBJ1-1,TRBV27,once,CASSWTAMNTEAFF,TGTGCCAGCAGTTGGACAGCAATGAACACTGAAGCTTTCTTT
TRBD1,TRBJ1-5,TRBV19,.,CASSTLQGPNQPQHF,TGTGCCAGTAGTACCCTACAGGGGCCGAATCAGCCCCAGCATTTT
.,TRBJ2-2,TRBV11-3,.,CASSQGFSTGELFF,TGTGCCAGCAGCCAGGGGTTTAGCACCGGGGAGCTGTTTTTT
.,TRBJ1-3,TRBV30,.,CAWSPYISGNTIYF,TGTGCCTGGAGTCCCTATATCTCTGGAAACACCATATATTTT
.,TRBJ2-3,TRBV15,.,CATRGAWVLDTQYF,TGTGCCACCAGAGGGGCTTGGGTTCTGGATACGCAGTATTTT
TRBD2,TRBJ2-5,TRBV4-3,.,CASSQSILALETQYF,TGCGCCAGCAGCCAGAGTATACTAGCGCTAGAGACCCAGTACTTC
.,TRBJ1-1,TRBV5-1,.,CASSLGTDTEAFF,TGCGCCAGCAGCTTGGGGACAGACACTGAAGCTTTCTTT
TRBD1,TRBJ1-2,TRBV5-1,.,CASSSTGTGIHGYTF,TGCGCCAGCAGCTCAACCGGGACAGGGATCCATGGCTACACCTTC